Listed below are T cell receptor beta chains from one sample, sequenced in a study of shared clonotypes between healthy human individuals. Libraries were prepared by immunoSEQ multiplex PCR; TCRdb keeps only in-frame clonotypes and omits some of them. The sample records over a million clones, 70% to 80% being singletons. Material for sequencing was memory CD4+ T cells from PBMCs. All receptors derive from a man aged 18 to 30 in good health. Some clones in this sample may be carry-over from other donors' samples. CDR3s include the opening cysteine and the closing phenylalanine or tryptophan. The order of the fields is CDR3 protein, CDR3 DNA, D gene, J gene, clone size, CDR3 length, V gene. The D gene is left open where the match is weak. Size is stated for part of the rows, as once, few or many counts, or as a class when the clone is expanded.

CASSPSAVGDTQYF TGCGCCAGCAGTCCTTCCGCGGTTGGGGATACGCAGTATTTT - TRBJ2-3 - 14 TRBV5-1
CASSWGGLITQFF TGTGCCAGCAGTTGGGGAGGTTTGATAACGCAGTTCTTC - TRBJ2-1 - 13 TRBV28
CASTLDWANTGELFF TGTGCCAGCACCCTGGACTGGGCGAACACCGGGGAGCTGTTTTTT - TRBJ2-2 - 15 TRBV7-6
CAWSVKDTQYF TGTGCCTGGAGTGTGAAAGATACGCAGTATTTT - TRBJ2-3 - 11 TRBV30
CACPTGYNEQFF TGTGCCTGTCCCACAGGCTACAATGAGCAGTTCTTC - TRBJ2-1 - 12 TRBV30
CASSETGCDKAYEQYF TGCGCCAGCAGTGAGACAGGGTGCGACAAAGCCTACGAGCAGTACTTC - TRBJ2-7 - 16 TRBV10-1
CSISWGRDTGELFF TGCAGCATCTCGTGGGGGCGGGACACCGGGGAGCTGTTTTTT - TRBJ2-2 once 14 TRBV29-1
CSAGKNYGYTF TGCAGCGCTGGGAAGAACTATGGCTACACCTTC - TRBJ1-2 - 11 TRBV29-1
CASSQDPGDLSEQYF TGCGCCAGCAGCCAAGATCCGGGGGACCTAAGCGAGCAGTACTTC - TRBJ2-7 - 15 TRBV4-3
CASSESRDANYGYTF TGTGCCAGCAGTGAATCCCGAGATGCTAACTATGGCTACACCTTC - TRBJ1-2 - 15 TRBV6-1
CSVLRRLNTEAFF TGCAGCGTTCTCAGACGACTGAACACTGAAGCTTTCTTT - TRBJ1-1 - 13 TRBV29-1
CAWHIGNTIYF TGTGCCTGGCACATTGGAAACACCATATATTTT - TRBJ1-3 few 11 TRBV30
CASSSSGTRNEQFF TGTGCCAGCAGCTCCTCCGGGACACGGAATGAGCAGTTCTTC - TRBJ2-1 - 14 TRBV7-3
CASSITSGRLEQYF TGTGCCAGCAGTATCACTAGCGGGAGGCTCGAGCAGTACTTC TRBD2 TRBJ2-7 - 14 TRBV27
CASSRQGARGNQPQHF TGTGCCAGCAGCCGACAGGGGGCGCGAGGCAATCAGCCCCAGCATTTT TRBD1 TRBJ1-5 - 16 TRBV7-2
CATRASGSSDTQYF TGTGCGACCAGGGCTAGCGGGAGTTCAGATACGCAGTATTTT TRBD2 TRBJ2-3 few 14 TRBV2
CASSLGASGRFGELFF TGTGCCAGCAGCTTAGGGGCTAGCGGGAGGTTCGGGGAGCTGTTTTTT TRBD2 TRBJ2-2 - 16 TRBV5-4
CASIRSGATMGTEAFF TGTGCCAGTATCAGGTCAGGGGCCACAATGGGCACTGAAGCTTTCTTT - TRBJ1-1 - 16 TRBV19
CASSLGGITDTQYF TGTGCCAGCAGCTTGGGCGGTATCACAGATACGCAGTATTTT - TRBJ2-3 many 14 TRBV5-4
CASSLPRGNNEQFF TGTGCCAGCAGCCTACCTAGAGGGAACAATGAGCAGTTCTTC - TRBJ2-1 - 14 TRBV28
CASRPQGPSLRYTF TGTGCCAGCAGACCACAGGGCCCGTCTTTACGCTACACCTTC - TRBJ1-2 once 14 TRBV2
CASKSRDYEQYF TGTGCCAGCAAATCGCGGGACTACGAGCAGTACTTC - TRBJ2-7 - 12 TRBV2
CASRLTSALTYEQYF TGTGCCAGCAGACTCACTAGCGCCTTAACCTACGAGCAGTACTTC TRBD2 TRBJ2-7 - 15 TRBV6-1
CASTQAAGPFYEQYF TGTGCCAGCACTCAAGCAGCGGGACCGTTCTACGAGCAGTACTTC TRBD2 TRBJ2-7 - 15 TRBV9
CASSPLRGGSVLIADTQYF TGTGCCAGCAGCCCCCTCCGGGGCGGGAGTGTTTTAATCGCAGATACGCAGTATTTT TRBD2 TRBJ2-3 - 19 TRBV7-9
CASSQAPPGNSGNTIYF TGCGCCAGCAGCCAAGCGCCCCCGGGAAATAGCGGAAACACCATATATTTT - TRBJ1-3 - 17 TRBV4-1
CAISEGPSAGNTIYF TGTGCCATCAGTGAGGGACCGAGCGCCGGAAACACCATATATTTT - TRBJ1-3 - 15 TRBV10-3
CASSWGGPRNTEAFF TGTGCCAGCAGCTGGGGGGGACCCAGGAACACTGAAGCTTTCTTT - TRBJ1-1 - 15 TRBV5-4
CASSQEWFASASYEQYF TGCGCCAGCAGCCAAGAATGGTTTGCTAGCGCGTCCTACGAGCAGTACTTC - TRBJ2-7 - 17 TRBV4-1
CASSEAKTSGRGRNEQFF TGTGCCAGCAGTGAGGCTAAAACTAGCGGGAGGGGTAGAAATGAGCAGTTCTTC TRBD2 TRBJ2-1 - 18 TRBV6-1
CASSLTAASSGNTIYF TGTGCCAGCAGCTTAACGGCAGCGAGCTCTGGAAACACCATATATTTT - TRBJ1-3 - 16 TRBV7-3
CASSITAQETQYF TGTGCCAGTAGTATAACGGCCCAAGAGACCCAGTACTTC - TRBJ2-5 once 13 TRBV19
CASSLSENEQFF TGTGCCAGCAGCTTATCGGAAAATGAGCAGTTCTTC - TRBJ2-1 - 12 TRBV7-9
CASSLDTPMGYGYTF TGCGCCAGCAGCTTAGACACCCCAATGGGCTATGGCTACACCTTC - TRBJ1-2 - 15 TRBV5-1
CASSPKRGYGYTF TGTGCCAGCAGCCCGAAACGTGGCTATGGCTACACCTTC - TRBJ1-2 - 13 TRBV2
CASSPSGAEGAYNEQFF TGTGCCAGCAGCCCCTCTGGGGCGGAGGGAGCCTACAATGAGCAGTTCTTC - TRBJ2-1 - 17 TRBV28
CASSFRSQETQYF TGTGCCAGCAGTTTCCGGTCCCAAGAGACCCAGTACTTC - TRBJ2-5 - 13 TRBV28
CASSLFAGDITDTQYF TGTGCCAGCAGCTTATTTGCGGGAGATATTACAGATACGCAGTATTTT TRBD2 TRBJ2-3 - 16 TRBV7-3